Listed below are T cell receptor beta chains from one sample, sequenced in a study of post-analysis software for immune sequencing data. MiXCR, applied by TCRdb to the PCR reads, yields one record per CDR3 protein. The data show about 560,000 distinct CDR3 sequences, roughly 47% seen once. The sample taken for sequencing was blood. These receptors originate from a girl aged 10 to 17 with multiple sclerosis. Both conserved end residues are trimmed from each CDR3. Each record gives: CDR3 protein, V gene, D gene, J gene. The D gene is left open where the match is weak.

ASSPGGEVASPLH | TRBV12-3/TRBV12-4 | - | TRBJ1-6
ASTLAGAAGEQY | TRBV28 | TRBD2 | TRBJ2-7
ASNLGTSGFNEQF | TRBV12-3/TRBV12-4 | TRBD2 | TRBJ2-1
ATSDSGGNGYT | TRBV24-1 | TRBD1 | TRBJ1-2
ASSHLKGDGYT | TRBV11-2 | - | TRBJ1-2
ASSLTSGRETQY | TRBV7-2 | TRBD2 | -
ASSAQGEGGYT | TRBV25-1 | TRBD1 | TRBJ1-2
ASSPLVRSGQGAMGETQY | TRBV12-3/TRBV12-4 | TRBD1 | -
ASSPRTSGNVAYEQY | TRBV4-1 | TRBD2 | TRBJ2-7
ASSLSKGGTGDGYT | TRBV27 | TRBD1 | TRBJ1-2
ASQGANSNQPQH | TRBV28 | TRBD1 | TRBJ1-5
AISELNQETQY | TRBV10-3 | - | TRBJ2-5
ASSLPGTNYGYT | TRBV12-3/TRBV12-4 | - | TRBJ1-2
ASSESRPGSYNEQF | TRBV25-1 | - | TRBJ2-1
ASSFGLYNEQF | TRBV7-2 | - | TRBJ2-1
ATRAGQAYGYT | TRBV6-6 | - | TRBJ1-2
SVEDGTGFYGYT | TRBV29-1 | - | TRBJ1-2
ASSYQGVEQY | TRBV13 | TRBD1 | TRBJ2-7
ASSQVGGSDGYT | TRBV4-1 | - | TRBJ1-2
SVEVQGARTEAF | TRBV29-1 | TRBD1 | TRBJ1-1
SVDAGIGLDEQY | TRBV29-1 | - | TRBJ2-7
SVEKGANDGYT | TRBV29-1 | TRBD1 | TRBJ1-2
ASSLVAGVYEQY | TRBV5-8 | TRBD2 | TRBJ2-7
ASGLGTSGPPETQY | TRBV13 | TRBD2 | TRBJ2-5
ASSQGLELAGGDEQF | TRBV4-2 | TRBD2 | TRBJ2-1
ASSRTGPEKGYGYT | TRBV4-1 | TRBD1 | TRBJ1-2
ASSEGTGGNQPQH | TRBV6-4 | TRBD1 | TRBJ1-5